What follows are 26 T cell receptor beta chains derived from one specimen sequenced in a study of technical replicates of blood from a handful of donors (TCRdb year 2017). Library preparation used the immunoSEQ multiplex PCR assay. TCRdb provides this immuneACCESS table in a form limited to in-frame rearrangements. Some clones are lacking; in checked studies, under half of them reflect an unresolved V gene, and why the rest are absent is not known. Here the sample has 75,000 to 100,000 clones; approximately 95% occur a single time. The biggest ten clones account for 0.26% of the sample. Sequencing used T cells isolated from PBMCs. Every receptor here comes from a human donor in good health.

The chain links TRBV27 to TRBJ2-2, with 9 nucleotides matching TRBD2. The J segment lost 6 bases and the V segment lost 10 bases, leaving 12 bases of the junction unmatched. Germline-derived CDR1 and CDR2 are MNHEY and SMNVEV (reference sequence). The CDR3 has 15 amino acids. The CDR3 region has the DNA TGTGCCACCGAACCCTATAGCGGGAGCCCCGGGGAGCTGTTTTTT. It specifies CATEPYSGSPGELFF.

The chain recombines TRBV30 with TRBJ2-3; D may be TRBD2 (5 bases). The CDR3 runs to 13 residues. V lost 0 bases to trimming and J lost 13 bases, with 17 bases between them. Per the germline V gene, CDR1 is GTSNPN and CDR2 is SVGIG (reference sequence). The CDR3 region is CAWSVSPQRQEYF. CDR3 sequence (DNA): TGTGCCTGGAGTGTATCCCCCCAGCGGCAAGAGTATTTT.

V and J are TRBV27 and TRBJ1-5, with D perhaps matching TRBD1 (6 bases). Trimming removed 2 bases from V and 6 bases from J, with 11 bases in between. Looked up from germline, CDR1 is MNHEY and CDR2 is SMNVEV (reference sequence). The CDR3 consists of 14 residues. CDR3 bases: TGTGCCAGCAGTTTAGGGGGAGGGGGTCAGCCCCAGCATTTT. Amino acids: CASSLGGGGQPQHF.

The gene calls are TRBV6-5 and TRBJ2-5, with 8 bases that match TRBD1. CDR1 is MNHEY, CDR2 SVGAGI, per germline. V shed 0 bases, J shed 5 bases, and the junction held 2 bases outside the gene matches. The CDR3 totals 14 residues. CDR3 sequence (DNA): TGTGCCAGCAGTTACTCCTACAGGGGGGAGACCCAGTACTTC. Translated, it gives CASSYSYRGETQYF.

The V gene is TRBV11-3, the J gene TRBJ2-2; no reliable D call. V was trimmed by 5 bases and J by 0 bases, leaving 13 bases between them. This CDR3 is 16 amino acids long. Germline values: CDR1 SGHNT, CDR2 YENEEA. The CDR3 bases are TGTGCCAGCAGCCCCCGCGAAGAAACGAACACCGGGGAGCTGTTTTTT. Protein product: CASSPREETNTGELFF. The complete variable domain, with remaining parts taken from reference TRBV11-3 and TRBJ2-2, reads EAGVVQSPRYKIIEKKQPVAFWCNPISGHNTLYWYLQNLGQGPELLIRYENEEAVDDSQLPKDRFSAERLKGVDSTLKIQPAELGDSAVYLCASSPREETNTGELFFGEGSRLTVL.

The V gene is TRBV11-2, the J gene TRBJ2-7, with 9 nucleotides matching TRBD1. Looked up from germline, CDR1 is SGHAT and CDR2 is FQNNGV. The CDR3 has 16 amino acids. The junction had 7 bases not matched to a gene; V was cut back by 1 base and J by 3 bases. CDR3 DNA sequence: TGTGCCAGCAGCTTAGTCTCTTCGGGACAGGGCTACGAGCAGTACTTC. This gives the protein CASSLVSSGQGYEQYF.

The CDR3 here is CASSVLFGYTF. CDR3 nucleotide sequence: TGTGCCAGCAGCGTACTATTCGGCTACACCTTC. The genes are TRBV11-2 and TRBJ1-2; D call uncertain. Per the germline V gene, CDR1 is SGHAT and CDR2 is FQNNGV. There are 11 residues in the CDR3. Trimming cost V 5 bases and J 8 bases, with 9 bases left between them.

The chain joins TRBV28 to TRBJ2-5, with D hard to call. CDR3 length: 12 residues. Trimming took 3 bases from V and 5 from J, leaving 7 bases between them. Per the germline V gene, CDR1 is MDHEN and CDR2 is SYDVKM. The CDR3 DNA sequence: TGTGCCAGCAGTTTTGAGGAGGAGACCCAGTACTTC. It encodes CASSFEEETQYF.

The chain recombines TRBV28 with TRBJ2-7, with TRBD1 identical over 7 bases. This CDR3 contains 13 residues. CDR1 is MDHEN, CDR2 SYDVKM, per germline. Unmatched junction bases numbered 3, after V lost 2 bases and J lost 5 bases. CDR3 protein: CASSLKGAHEQYF. The DNA for the CDR3 is TGTGCCAGCAGTTTAAAGGGGGCCCACGAGCAGTACTTC.

This chain connects TRBV9 to TRBJ2-1; TRBD1 is a possible D gene (6 bases). The CDR3 totals 15 residues. Between the trimmed V and J ends, which lost 0 bases and 2 bases, there was a span of 9 bases. CDR1 SGDLS and CDR2 YYNGEE come from the germline V gene. CDR3 protein: CASSVAEGAYNEQFF. DNA of the CDR3: TGTGCCAGCAGCGTAGCAGAGGGGGCCTACAATGAGCAGTTCTTC. Based on the CDR3 plus reference TRBV9 and TRBJ2-1, the full variable domain is DSGVTQTPKHLITATGQRVTLRCSPRSGDLSVYWYQQSLDQGLQFLIQYYNGEERAKGNILERFSAQQFPDLHSELNLSSLELGDSALYFCASSVAEGAYNEQFFGPGTRLTVL.

The CDR3 DNA reads TGCAGCGTTGAATTAGACAGGGGAGGCGAAAAACTGTTTTTT. Protein sequence: CSVELDRGGEKLFF. This chain joins TRBV29-1 and TRBJ1-4; 8 bases agree with TRBD1. The CDR3 length is 14 residues. Unmatched junction bases numbered 7, after V lost 2 bases and J lost 8 bases. The V gene's germline CDR1 is SQVTM and CDR2 ANQGSEA.

V gene TRBV7-6 combines with J gene TRBJ1-3, with no clear D. The ends were cut back, 3 bases at V and 1 base at J, with 13 bases in the middle. The CDR3 spans 16 residues. Germline CDR1 and CDR2: SGHVS and FNYEAQ. CDR3 nucleotide sequence: TGTGCCAGCAGCTTCTCAGACACACCTTCTGGAAACACCATATATTTT. Its translation is CASSFSDTPSGNTIYF.

The V gene is TRBV5-4, the J gene TRBJ1-3; D call uncertain. The CDR3 is 14 residues long. Germline values: CDR1 SGHNT, CDR2 YYREEE (reference sequence). V gave up 0 bases and J gave up 0 bases, with 4 bases separating them. The CDR3 loop is CASSLVASGNTIYF. The CDR3 DNA sequence: TGTGCCAGCAGCTTGGTAGCCTCTGGAAACACCATATATTTT.

The chain is built from TRBV4-1 and TRBJ2-3, with 7 nucleotides matching TRBD2. The germline CDR1 and CDR2 sequences are MGHRA and YSYEKL. The CDR3 has 17 amino acids. With 1 base clipped from V and 2 bases from J, the junction kept 9 bases outside the gene matches. CDR3 nucleotides: TGCGCCAGCAGCCAAGGTAAAGCGGGGATTCTCACAGATACGCAGTATTTT. Amino acids: CASSQGKAGILTDTQYF.

This clone occurred once. DNA of the CDR3: TGTGCCAGCAGCCAAGATATCAGTCCAGCCTACAATGAGCAGTTCTTC. It codes for CASSQDISPAYNEQFF. The rearrangement links TRBV4-2 to TRBJ2-1; the D is unclear. Germline CDR1 is LGHNA and CDR2 is YNFKEQ. This CDR3 has 16 residues. Trimming took off 0 bases at V and 2 bases at J, with 11 bases between the two ends.

The chain combines TRBV6-1 with TRBJ2-1; TRBD2 aligns across 7 bases. CDR1 is MNHNS, CDR2 SASEGT, per germline. This CDR3 region has 15 residues. With V trimmed by 2 bases and J by 5 bases, 6 bases remained unmatched. The CDR3 loop reads CASSEWSGKNNEQFF. CDR3 sequence (DNA): TGTGCCAGCAGTGAATGGAGCGGGAAGAACAATGAGCAGTTCTTC.

The count of this clone is one. The chain joins TRBV28 to TRBJ2-7; 10 nucleotides align to TRBD2. Germline trimming cut 2 bases from V and 2 bases from J; bases unmatched to any gene: 0. This CDR3 region has 14 residues. Germline CDR1 and CDR2: MDHEN and SYDVKM. The CDR3 region has the DNA TGTGCCAGCAGTTTAGGGACTAGCGCCTACGAGCAGTACTTC. This sequence encodes CASSLGTSAYEQYF.

The chain recombines TRBV4-2 with TRBJ1-1; D may be TRBD1 (5 bases). The CDR3 is made up of 15 amino acids. Germline V lookup: CDR1 LGHNA, CDR2 YNFKEQ. V was pared by 3 bases and J by 5 bases, with 16 bases between. The CDR3 is CASSQGGGSWTEAFF. The CDR3 nucleotides are TGTGCCAGCAGCCAGGGGGGAGGCTCTTGGACTGAAGCTTTCTTT.

V and J are TRBV28 and TRBJ1-1; D may be TRBD1 (6 bases). V gave up 2 bases and J gave up 4 bases, with 8 bases separating them. The CDR3 consists of 13 residues. Germline lookup yields CDR1 MDHEN and CDR2 SYDVKM. For the CDR3, the DNA is TGTGCCAGCAGTTTAGGCAGGGGCACTGAAGCTTTCTTT. Translating gives CASSLGRGTEAFF.

The chain recombines TRBV19 with TRBJ1-5; no clear D. The V gene's germline CDR1 is LNHDA and CDR2 SQIVND (reference sequence). Trimming removed 6 bases from V and 1 base from J, with 10 bases in between. The CDR3 consists of 14 residues. CDR3 protein: CASRSGLSNQPQHF. CDR3 DNA sequence: TGTGCCAGTAGATCCGGTCTCAGCAATCAGCCCCAGCATTTT.

V is TRBV5-1 and J is TRBJ2-1, with 7 positions matching TRBD1. With 0 bases clipped from V and 4 bases from J, the junction kept 10 bases outside the gene matches. This CDR3 spans 17 amino acids. Germline lookup yields CDR1 SGHRS and CDR2 YFSETQ. CDR3 region: CASSLGSLGQNYNEQFF. In DNA form, the CDR3 reads TGCGCCAGCAGCTTGGGTTCGTTGGGACAGAATTACAATGAGCAGTTCTTC.

The chain is built from TRBV27 and TRBJ1-2; 8 nucleotides line up with TRBD1. Germline CDR1 reads MNHEY; CDR2 reads SMNVEV (reference sequence). With V trimmed by 2 bases and J by 5 bases, 7 bases remained unmatched. The CDR3 loop spans 15 amino acids. The CDR3 coding sequence is TGTGCCAGCAGTTTACTTCCGGGGACAGGATATGGCTACACCTTC. It translates to CASSLLPGTGYGYTF.

J is TRBJ2-7 and V is TRBV5-4, with 7 positions matching TRBD1. Germline V gives CDR1 SGHNT, CDR2 YYREEE (reference sequence). The trim removed 4 bases at V and 4 bases at J, leaving 5 bases unmatched. The CDR3 is 13 residues long. DNA of the CDR3: TGTGCCAGCAGCATGGGACAGTCTTACGAGCAGTACTTC. Its protein is CASSMGQSYEQYF.

V gene TRBV7-7 combines with J gene TRBJ2-5; maybe TRBD2 (7 bases). Trimming took off 5 bases at V and 2 bases at J, with 24 bases between the two ends. The length of the CDR3 is 18 residues. CDR1 SSHAT and CDR2 FNYEAQ come from the germline V gene (reference sequence). CDR3 DNA sequence: TGTGCCAGCAGCATTAGCGTGGGCAGGGGAGGGACTCAAGAGACCCAGTACTTC. Translation: CASSISVGRGGTQETQYF.

The chain recombines TRBV7-9 with TRBJ1-1; D remains ambiguous. CDR3 length: 12 residues. The germline V and J ends were trimmed by 3 bases and 11 bases, with 13 bases remaining between them. CDR1 and CDR2 (germline): SEHNR, FQNEAQ (reference sequence). Here the CDR3 reads CASSLSDAGAFF. The DNA for the CDR3 is TGTGCCAGCAGCTTGAGTGATGCGGGGGCTTTCTTT.

This chain connects TRBV13 to TRBJ1-4, with D maybe TRBD1 (5 bases). V was shortened by 3 bases and J by 8 bases, with 13 bases between the two germline ends. Germline V gene sequence: CDR1 PRHDT, CDR2 FYEKMQ (reference sequence). This CDR3 is 14 amino acids long. DNA for the CDR3: TGTGCCAGCAGCTTGCTTCGTGGGGCCGAAAAACTGTTTTTT. This encodes CASSLLRGAEKLFF. The full variable domain, in which reference TRBV13 and TRBJ1-4 provide the parts outside the CDR3, is AAGVIQSPRHLIKEKRETATLKCYPIPRHDTVYWYQQGPGQDPQFLISFYEKMQSDKGSIPDRFSAQQFSDYHSELNMSSLELGDSALYFCASSLLRGAEKLFFGSGTQLSVL.